The T cell receptor (beta chain) under discussion was sequenced for a study of post-analysis software for immune sequencing data. Whole-study context: The cohort encompassed relapsing-remitting, secondary progressive and progressive-relapsing multiple sclerosis disease courses.

Germline CDR1 SGHTA, CDR2 FQGNSA. V dropped 4 bases and J dropped 4 bases, with 17 bases sitting between them. The CDR3 totals 16 residues. As concerns this clonotype: What it binds is unknown.

The TCR beta cDNA libraries carried unique molecular identifiers. One entry per CDR3 protein, called by TCRdb with MiXCR from the PCR reads. The sample records 740,000 or so distinct CDR3 sequences, about 53% being singletons. The study, taken as a whole, reports: Normalized Chao1 diversity in multiple sclerosis patients fell significantly below that of controls. Batch-mates among the samples co-clustered strongly by F measure. Four or five TRBV segments (TRBV5-6, TRBV5-1 and TRBV20-1 among them) occurred more frequently in patients than in controls.

The specimen sequenced was blood. The chain uses TRBV7-2 and TRBJ1-5; D might be TRBD1 (5 bases). The source is a girl under 18 with multiple sclerosis. CDR3 in amino acids: CASSSASGTGNQPQHF. In nucleotides, the CDR3 is TGTGCCAGCAGCTCGGCCAGCGGGACGGGTAATCAGCCCCAGCATTTT.